Listed here is a single TCR beta chain. Clinical history reported by participants formed the basis on which cohorts were assigned. These data are taken from a study of blood T cell repertoires in COVID-19. Looking at the study overall: Sample material is recorded as cDNA or gDNA derived from T cells, B-cell-depleted T cells, or PBMCs.

Germline CDR1 reads SGHTA; CDR2 reads FQGNSA. V gave up 3 bases and J gave up 6 bases; unmatched junction bases: 6. This CDR3 has 16 amino acids. Method: immunoSEQ multiplex PCR; TCRdb's copy keeps in-frame clones and lacks some. Among 200,000 to 250,000 clones listed, over 70% were seen once. This clonotype originated in a woman aged 30 to 39 who had been exposed to COVID-19. Material: PBMCs or T cells enriched from blood (not recorded which). This chain links TRBV7-2 with TRBJ2-7; 15 bases align to TRBD2. The DNA for the CDR3 is TGTGCCAGCAGCTTTGGACTAGCGGGAGGGGCTAGCGAGCAGTACTTC. Translating it yields CASSFGLAGGASEQYF.